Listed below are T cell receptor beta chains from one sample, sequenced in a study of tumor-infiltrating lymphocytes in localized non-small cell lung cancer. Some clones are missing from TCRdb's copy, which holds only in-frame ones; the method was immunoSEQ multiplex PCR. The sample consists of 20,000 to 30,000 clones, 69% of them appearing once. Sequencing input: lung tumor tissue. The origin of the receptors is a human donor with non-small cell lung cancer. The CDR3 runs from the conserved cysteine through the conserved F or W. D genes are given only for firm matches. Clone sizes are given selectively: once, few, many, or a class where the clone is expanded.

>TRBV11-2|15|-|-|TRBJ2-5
TGTGCCAGCAGCTCCGAGGGCCTCAACCAAGAGACCCAGTACTTC
CASSSEGLNQETQYF
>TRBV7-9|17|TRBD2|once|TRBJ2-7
TGTGCCAGCAGCCTGAGCCCTGGACTAGCGGGAGTATACGAGCAGTACTTC
CASSLSPGLAGVYEQYF
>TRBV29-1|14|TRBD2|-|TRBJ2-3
TGCAGCCATACTAGCGGGAGGGCCTCAGATACGCAGTATTTT
CSHTSGRASDTQYF
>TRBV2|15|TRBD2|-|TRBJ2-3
TGTGCCAGCAGTGGGGCTAGCGGGAGGGCAGATACGCAGTATTTT
CASSGASGRADTQYF
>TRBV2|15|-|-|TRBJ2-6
TGTGCCAGCAGTGAACTGAGCTCTGGGGCCAACGTCCTGACTTTC
CASSELSSGANVLTF
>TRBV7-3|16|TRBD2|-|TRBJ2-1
TGTGCCAGCAGCCCGAACTTTCCAGGGAGGGGCAATGAGCAGTTCTTC
CASSPNFPGRGNEQFF
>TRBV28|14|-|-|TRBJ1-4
TGTGCCAGCAGTGCCCCGGCCAGGGGTGAAAAACTGTTTTTT
CASSAPARGEKLFF
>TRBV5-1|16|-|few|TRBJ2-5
TGCGCCAGCAGCCCCAGGCCGGGGAGTGGGGAAGAGACCCAGTACTTC
CASSPRPGSGEETQYF
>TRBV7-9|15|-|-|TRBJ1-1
TGTGCCAGCAGCTTCTCGGGACACCCGAACACTGAAGCTTTCTTT
CASSFSGHPNTEAFF
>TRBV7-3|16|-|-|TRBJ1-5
TGTGCCAGCAGTCCCGTCGCTTTCGGGGGCAATCAGCCCCAGCATTTT
CASSPVAFGGNQPQHF